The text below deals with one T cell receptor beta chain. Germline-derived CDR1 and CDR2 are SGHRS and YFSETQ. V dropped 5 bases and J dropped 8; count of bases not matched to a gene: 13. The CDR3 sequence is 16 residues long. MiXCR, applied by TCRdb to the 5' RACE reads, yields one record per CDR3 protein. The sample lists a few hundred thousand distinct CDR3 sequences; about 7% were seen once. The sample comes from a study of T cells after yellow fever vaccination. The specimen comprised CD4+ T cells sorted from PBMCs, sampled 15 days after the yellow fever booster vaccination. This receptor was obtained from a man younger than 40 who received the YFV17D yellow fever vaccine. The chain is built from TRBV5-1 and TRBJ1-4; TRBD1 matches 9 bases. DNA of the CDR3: TGCGCCAGCAGTAATCAGCCGGGACAGGGAGGCGAAAAACTGTTTTTT. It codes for CASSNQPGQGGEKLFF.